This TCR beta chain originates from a study of blood T cell repertoires in COVID-19 (dated by TCRdb to 2018 to 2021). Regarding the complete study: Samples covering the acute and convalescent phases of COVID-19 were provided by collaborators in the United States, Italy and Spain. The material from the prospective study consisted of cDNA or gDNA derived from T cells, B-cell-depleted T cells, or PBMCs. Subjects who had been exposed to COVID-19, were actively infected with it, or had recovered from it provided the deeply sampled blood TCRbeta repertoires that made up the dataset. The repertoires were made available in a free public database intended to serve as a resource for research on the immune response to SARS-CoV-2. Samples came from the ongoing ImmuneRACE study (first 160 participants) plus 1,254 subjects from 6 global collaborators. The sample metadata nearly always contained a de-identified subject ID, COVID-19 status, age in years and sex. Where available, HLA class I and class II types were taken from metadata supplied by the sample provider and were not determined by assay-based typing.

Here is what the overall study found, with its caveats: The quantity of clinical and demographic metadata differed by source and by participant and was supplied without curation.

Concerning this clone itself: Its antigen specificity is not known. It has no much larger one-base neighbor in the sample; base qualities were not kept.

In the prospective study, participants were about 18 to 100 years old, resided in 24 geographic areas of the United States, and were enrolled through a virtual design. To assign participants to cohorts, the prospective study relied on clinical history that participants themselves reported in a screening survey and a study questionnaire. For ImmuneRACE Cohort 3, a participant was defined as recovered based on two consecutive negative NP/OP PCR tests, clearance by a healthcare professional, or resolution of symptoms. Mobile phlebotomists in the prospective study collected whole blood, serum and a nasopharyngeal or oropharyngeal swab from every participant. Over a 2-month period, participants in the prospective study had the option of providing additional blood draws and questionnaires. Before DNA extraction, prospective study blood samples were shipped either frozen or at room temperature. TCRbeta CDR3 regions were amplified from genomic DNA by means of the immunoSEQ Assay, a bias-controlled multiplex PCR. In the paper's pipeline: The number of nucleated cells in each sample was estimated from the amplification of reference gene primers within the assay. Sequence reads were collapsed and filtered to measure the absolute abundance of every unique TCRbeta CDR3 rearrangement. For each sample, productive Simpson clonality was calculated as the square root of Simpson's diversity index across productive rearrangements. The clones in this table, taken by TCRdb from immuneACCESS, are in-frame only. Not every clone is retained; where verified, under half of the shortfall comes from an unresolved V gene, and the cause of the rest is unknown. That table furnishes V, J and clone size, whereas the DNA furnished D and trimming. The sample contains some 400,000 clones, roughly 90% of them found a single time. About 1.7% of the sample rests with the top ten.

The CDR3 measures 16 amino acids from cysteine to phenylalanine. Only the CDR3 part of the read is kept: 48 bases, read in frame from the first base. The junction carries 15 bases between V and J, which are trimmed by 2 bases and 4 bases respectively. CDR1 and CDR2, looked up from the germline V gene, are SGHTA and FQGNSA. This TCR came from a woman under 40 who had recovered from COVID-19. Sequenced: PBMCs or T cells enriched from blood (not recorded which). The rearrangement joined TRBV7-2 to TRBJ2-1; the D segment could be TRBD1, given 5 matching bases. The DNA is as follows: TGTGCCAGCAGCTTATCAACAGGCTGGGGTTACAATGAGCAGTTCTTC. This translates into CASSLSTGWGYNEQFF.